This T cell receptor beta chain was observed in a study of blood T cell repertoires in COVID-19. The wider study: PBMCs, B-cell-depleted T cells, or T cells were the source of the cDNA or gDNA that made up the material.

Under the authors' procedure: Reference gene primer amplification in the assay estimated nucleated cell counts. Repertoires were generated with immunoSEQ multiplex PCR, while TCRdb's copy carries only in-frame clones and drops some. The V and J calls and clone size are taken from that table; D and trimming were inferred from the DNA. Among about 300,000 clones listed, less than 85% were seen once. A case of COVID-19 had been met by exposed participants within 2 weeks before study entry. This CDR3 has 16 amino acids. V lost 2 bases and J 0 bases, leaving 11 bases between the germline ends. Looked up from germline, CDR1 is MNHEY and CDR2 is SVGAGI.

Sequenced sample: PBMCs or T cells enriched from blood (not recorded which). V is TRBV6-5 and J is TRBJ1-3; weak D call: TRBD1 (6 bases). This TCR was recovered from a woman in her thirties who had been exposed to COVID-19. The CDR3 DNA is TGTGCCAGCAGTTACCGTACGACAGGCTCTGGAAACACCATATATTTT. Its translation is CASSYRTTGSGNTIYF.